This TCR beta chain is drawn from a study of blood T cell repertoires in COVID-19. CDR1 and CDR2 from the germline V gene are MGHRA and YSYEKL. V was shortened by 1 base and J by 2 bases, with 8 bases between the two germline ends. The CDR3 totals 14 residues. Repertoires were generated with immunoSEQ multiplex PCR, while TCRdb's copy carries only in-frame clones and drops some. The profile covers almost 350,000 clones, with roughly nine tenths appearing a single time and around 4% taken by the ten largest. The sample was peripheral blood. The clonotype was recovered from a woman aged 60 to 75 with COVID-19, enrolled during active disease. The chain employs TRBV4-1 and TRBJ1-1, with D perhaps TRBD1 (6 bases). The CDR3 coding sequence is TGCGCCAGCAGCCAAGGGGGGCGAAACACTGAAGCTTTCTTT. Protein product: CASSQGGRNTEAFF.